One and the same sample provided the 9 T cell receptor beta chains below, sequenced in a study of T cell repertoires in cytomegalovirus infection. Via MiXCR, TCRdb re-called the reads, giving one row per CDR3 protein. There are 200,000 to 250,000 distinct CDR3 sequences in the sample; around 35% occur only once, and approximately 60% lies in the top ten. Antigens for these TCRs are unknown. This sample comprised CD8+ T cells from cultured PBMCs, obtained from culture after CMV antigen stimulation. These TCRs come from a human donor in good health (CMV status not recorded). Some clones in this sample may be carry-over from other donors' samples.

The gene calls are TRBV27 and TRBJ2-7; D perhaps matches TRBD2 (6 bases). V gave up 8 bases and J gave up 5 bases, with 16 bases separating them. This CDR3 is 13 amino acids long. Germline V gives CDR1 MNHEY, CDR2 SMNVEV (reference sequence). CDR3 nucleotides: TGTGCCAGCTCCAGCCTTGGGGGGAACGAGCAGTACTTC. It specifies CASSSLGGNEQYF.

V and J are TRBV4-1 and TRBJ2-7; D gene unclear. This CDR3 is 15 amino acids long. Trimming pared 1 base from V and 3 bases from J, leaving 13 bases between. Germline V CDR1 and CDR2: MGHRA, YSYEKL. This CDR3 is CASSQVSAGNYEQYF. CDR3 coding DNA: TGCGCCAGCAGCCAAGTGTCTGCCGGTAACTACGAGCAGTACTTC.

Comment on this clonotype: The germline gene is not matched at one end of the junction; a read error may be the cause. The chain recombines TRBV10-3 with TRBJ2-2; TRBD1 matches 10 bases. Germline CDR1 reads ENHRY; CDR2 reads SYGVKD. This CDR3 region has 13 residues. DNA for the CDR3: TGTGCCTTCGGACAGGGGGATACCGGGGCGCTGTTTTTT. Its protein is CAFGQGDTGALFF.

The rearrangement links TRBV12-3 or TRBV12-4 to TRBJ2-1; 7 bases fit TRBD1. The length of the CDR3 is 14 residues. J lost 6 bases, V lost 6 bases, and 8 bases had no gene match. Here the CDR3 DNA reads TGTGCCAGCAGCTCGACAGGGCTCCGCAATGAGCAGTTCTTC. This sequence encodes CASSSTGLRNEQFF.

The V call is TRBV27, the J call TRBJ2-3; TRBD2 agrees at 8 bases. Trimming removed 3 bases from V and 4 bases from J; junction bases left unmatched: 15. CDR3 length: 18 amino acids. CDR1 is MNHEY and CDR2 is SMNVEV in the germline V gene (reference sequence). The CDR3 loop reads CASSFVVAAGGRADTQYF. The CDR3 DNA sequence: TGTGCCAGCAGTTTCGTCGTAGCGGCGGGAGGCCGGGCAGATACGCAGTATTTT.

The J gene is TRBJ1-1, the V gene TRBV27; D is undetermined. In germline, CDR1 is MNHEY, CDR2 SMNVEV (reference sequence). This CDR3 is 14 amino acids long. The V end lost 4 bases, the J end lost 0 bases, and 9 bases lay between the germline ends. Here the CDR3 reads CASSSTLMNTEAFF. DNA for the CDR3: TGTGCCAGCAGTTCCACACTAATGAACACTGAAGCTTTCTTT.

This clonotype was detected many times. The chain uses TRBV7-2 and TRBJ2-7, with 9 bases identical to TRBD2. The trim removed 5 bases at V and 2 bases at J, leaving 10 bases unmatched. The CDR3 extends over 16 amino acids. The germline CDR1 and CDR2 sequences are SGHTA and FQGNSA. The CDR3: CASSPPGAGGPYEQYF. DNA of the CDR3: TGTGCCAGCAGCCCGCCGGGGGCGGGAGGGCCCTACGAGCAGTACTTC. The full variable domain, its missing parts supplied by reference TRBV7-2 and TRBJ2-7, is GAGVSQSPSNKVTEKGKDVELRCDPISGHTALYWYRQSLGQGLEFLIYFQGNSAPDKSGLPSDRFSAERTGGSVSTLTIQRTQQEDSAVYLCASSPPGAGGPYEQYFGPGTRLTVT.

This clonotype was observed a few times. The J gene is TRBJ1-1, the V gene TRBV7-9, with 7 bases aligning to TRBD1. Trimming at V came to 2 bases and at J to 7 bases, leaving 7 bases not matched to a gene. There are 14 residues in the CDR3. Germline CDR1 and CDR2: SEHNR and FQNEAQ (reference sequence). CDR3 loop: CASSLPDRADEAFF. The CDR3 nucleotides read TGTGCCAGCAGCTTACCCGACAGGGCTGATGAAGCTTTCTTT. Using reference TRBV7-9 and TRBJ1-1 for the parts outside the CDR3, the full variable domain is DTGVSQNPRHKITKRGQNVTFRCDPISEHNRLYWYRQTLGQGPEFLTYFQNEAQLEKSRLLSDRFSAERPKGSFSTLEIQRTEQGDSAMYLCASSLPDRADEAFFGQGTRLTVV.

This clonotype has just a few counts. The chain uses TRBV7-9 and TRBJ2-3, with D possibly being TRBD2 (5 bases). Trimming shortened V by 4 bases and J by 6 bases, and 17 bases separated the two germline ends. The CDR3 is 15 amino acids. Germline values: CDR1 SEHNR, CDR2 FQNEAQ (reference sequence). The chain's CDR3 is CASSSPPIGVDTQYF. CDR3 in DNA: TGTGCCAGCAGCTCCCCTCCCATCGGGGTGGATACGCAGTATTTT.